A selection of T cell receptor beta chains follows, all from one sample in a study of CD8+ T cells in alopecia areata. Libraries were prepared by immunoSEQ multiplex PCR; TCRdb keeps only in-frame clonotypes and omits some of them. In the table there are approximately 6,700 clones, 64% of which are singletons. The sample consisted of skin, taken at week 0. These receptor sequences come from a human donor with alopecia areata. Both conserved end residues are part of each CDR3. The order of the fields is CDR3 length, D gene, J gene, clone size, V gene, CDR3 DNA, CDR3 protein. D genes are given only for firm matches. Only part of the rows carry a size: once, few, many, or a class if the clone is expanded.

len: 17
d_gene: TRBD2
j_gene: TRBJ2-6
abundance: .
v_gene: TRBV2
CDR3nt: TGTGCCAGCAGTGCCGGGAGGGCCTTCTCTGGGGCCAACGTCCTGACTTTC
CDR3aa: CASSAGRAFSGANVLTF

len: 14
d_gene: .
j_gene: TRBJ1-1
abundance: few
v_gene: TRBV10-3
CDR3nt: TGTGCCATCAGTGCCCGCGACCCGAACACTGAAGCTTTCTTT
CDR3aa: CAISARDPNTEAFF

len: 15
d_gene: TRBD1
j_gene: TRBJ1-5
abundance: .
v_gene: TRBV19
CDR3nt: TGTGCCAGTAGTATCGGCGGACAGGGATGGCAGCCCCAGCATTTT
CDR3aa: CASSIGGQGWQPQHF

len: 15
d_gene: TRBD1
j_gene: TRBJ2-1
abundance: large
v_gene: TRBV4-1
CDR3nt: TGCGCCAGCAGCCCCTGGACAGGGGTTAACAATGAGCAGTTCTTC
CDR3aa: CASSPWTGVNNEQFF

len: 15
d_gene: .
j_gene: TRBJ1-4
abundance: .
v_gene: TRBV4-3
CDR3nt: TGCGCCAGCAGCCAAACTAGGAGTATGGGCGAAAAACTGTTTTTT
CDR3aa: CASSQTRSMGEKLFF

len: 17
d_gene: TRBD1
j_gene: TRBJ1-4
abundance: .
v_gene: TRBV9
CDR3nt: TGTGCCAGCAGCGCCCCTCGCCGAACAGGGGTGAGTGAAAAACTGTTTTTT
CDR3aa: CASSAPRRTGVSEKLFF

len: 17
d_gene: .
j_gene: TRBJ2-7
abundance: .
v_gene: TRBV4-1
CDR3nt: TGCGCCAGCAGCCGAGGGGGAGGGAGCGGGGAACCCTACGAGCAGTACTTC
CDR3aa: CASSRGGGSGEPYEQYF

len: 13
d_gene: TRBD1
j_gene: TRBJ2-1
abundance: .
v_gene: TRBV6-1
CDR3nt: TGTGCCAGCATGACAGGGGGAAGCAATGAGCAGTTCTTC
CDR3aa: CASMTGGSNEQFF

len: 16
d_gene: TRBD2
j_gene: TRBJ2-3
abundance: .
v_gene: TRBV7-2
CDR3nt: TGTGCCAGCAGCTTAGCGGGAGGGCCGACCACAGATACGCAGTATTTT
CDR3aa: CASSLAGGPTTDTQYF

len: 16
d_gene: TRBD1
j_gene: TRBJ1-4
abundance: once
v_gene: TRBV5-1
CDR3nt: TGCGCCAGCAGCTCGGCACCGGGACAGGGATACGAAAAACTGTTTTTT
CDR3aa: CASSSAPGQGYEKLFF

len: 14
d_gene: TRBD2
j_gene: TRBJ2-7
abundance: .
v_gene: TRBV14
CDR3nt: TGTGCCAGCAGCCCACTAGCGGGAGGGTACGAGCAGTACTTC
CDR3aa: CASSPLAGGYEQYF

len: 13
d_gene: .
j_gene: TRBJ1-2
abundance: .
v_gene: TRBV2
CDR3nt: TGTGCCAGCAGTGATAGGGGGGACAAGGGCTACACCTTC
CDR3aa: CASSDRGDKGYTF

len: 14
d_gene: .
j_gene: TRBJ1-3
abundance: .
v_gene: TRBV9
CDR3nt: TGTGCCAGCAGCTCGGGGAGATCTGGAAGCACCATATATTTT
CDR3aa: CASSSGRSGSTIYF

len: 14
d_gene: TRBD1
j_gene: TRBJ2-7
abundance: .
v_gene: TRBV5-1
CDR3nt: TGCGCCAGCAGCTTCCCGGGACAGGGGGACGAGCAGTACTTC
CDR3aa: CASSFPGQGDEQYF

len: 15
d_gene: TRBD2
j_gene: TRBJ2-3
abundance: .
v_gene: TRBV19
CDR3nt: TGTGCCAGTAGTCCCGGGACTAGCGGGAGGAGTACGCAGTATTTT
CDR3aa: CASSPGTSGRSTQYF

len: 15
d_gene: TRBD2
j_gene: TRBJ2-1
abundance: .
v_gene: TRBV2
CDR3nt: TGTGCCAGCAGGCAGGTACAGCGGGACTACAATGAGCAGTTCTTC
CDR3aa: CASRQVQRDYNEQFF

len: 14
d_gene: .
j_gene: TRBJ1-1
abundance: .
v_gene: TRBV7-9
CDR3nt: TGTGCCAGCAGCAAGGGGCGCGCGGGCACTGAAGCTTTCTTT
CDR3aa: CASSKGRAGTEAFF

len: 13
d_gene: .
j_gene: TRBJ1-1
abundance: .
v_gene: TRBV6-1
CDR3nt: TGTGCCAGCAGTCCGCGGTGGGACACTGAAGCTTTCTTT
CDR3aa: CASSPRWDTEAFF

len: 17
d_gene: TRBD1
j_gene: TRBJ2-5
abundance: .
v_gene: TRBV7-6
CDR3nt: TGTGCCAGCAGCTTCTACCCTCCGGGACAGGGTAGAGAGACCCAGTACTTC
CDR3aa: CASSFYPPGQGRETQYF

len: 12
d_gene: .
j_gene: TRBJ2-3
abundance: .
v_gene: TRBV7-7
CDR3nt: TGTGCCAGCACCCCCCCCGCCCCAACGCAGTATTTT
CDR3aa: CASTPPAPTQYF

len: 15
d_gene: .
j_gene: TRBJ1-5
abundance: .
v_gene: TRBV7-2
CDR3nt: TGTGCCAGGAGCTCCACGGACAGCAGAGATCTGCCCCAGCATTTT
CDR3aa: CARSSTDSRDLPQHF

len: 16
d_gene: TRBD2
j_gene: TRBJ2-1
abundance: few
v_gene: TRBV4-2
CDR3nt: TGTGCCAGCAGCCAGCCCGGGACTAGTCTGTACAATGAGCAGTTCTTC
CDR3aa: CASSQPGTSLYNEQFF

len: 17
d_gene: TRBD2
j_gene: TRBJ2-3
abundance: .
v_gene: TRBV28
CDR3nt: TGTGCCAGTGCCGGGGGGGGGACTAGCGTTAGCACAGATACGCAGTATTTT
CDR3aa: CASAGGGTSVSTDTQYF

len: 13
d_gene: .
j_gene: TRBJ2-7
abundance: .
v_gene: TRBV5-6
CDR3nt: TGTGCCAGCAGCTTGTGGTTTCGGGACGAGCAGTACTTC
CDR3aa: CASSLWFRDEQYF

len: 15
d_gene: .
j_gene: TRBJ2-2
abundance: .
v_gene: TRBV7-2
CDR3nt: TGTGCCAGCAGCTTAGTGACCGGGAGAACCGGGGAGCTGTTTTTT
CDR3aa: CASSLVTGRTGELFF

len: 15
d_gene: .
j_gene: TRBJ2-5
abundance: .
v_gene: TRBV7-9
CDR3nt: TGTGCCAGCAGCTTGCCGGGACGGGTGCAAGAGACCCAGTACTTC
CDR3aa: CASSLPGRVQETQYF

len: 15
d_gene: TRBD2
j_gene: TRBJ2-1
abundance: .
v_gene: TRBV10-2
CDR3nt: TGCGCCAGCAGCCCAGGACTAGCGGGGAGAGGTGAGCAGTTCTTC
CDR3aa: CASSPGLAGRGEQFF

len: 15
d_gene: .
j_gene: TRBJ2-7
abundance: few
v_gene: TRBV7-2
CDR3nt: TGTGCCAGCAGCTTAGGAATGGACCCCCTGGGCGAGCAGTACTTC
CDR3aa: CASSLGMDPLGEQYF

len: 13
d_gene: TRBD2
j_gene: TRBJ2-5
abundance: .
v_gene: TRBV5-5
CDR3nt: TGTGCCAGCAGCTTGGCTAGCGGGGAGACCCAGTACTTC
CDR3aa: CASSLASGETQYF

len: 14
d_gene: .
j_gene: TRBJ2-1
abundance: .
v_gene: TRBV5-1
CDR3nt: TGCGCCAGCAGCTTGGACACAGGGTCTATTGAGCAGTTCTTC
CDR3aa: CASSLDTGSIEQFF

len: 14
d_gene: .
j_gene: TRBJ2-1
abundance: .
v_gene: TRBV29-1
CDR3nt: TGCAGCGTTGTGACAATACAGGGAATCGGTGAGCAGTTCTTC
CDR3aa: CSVVTIQGIGEQFF

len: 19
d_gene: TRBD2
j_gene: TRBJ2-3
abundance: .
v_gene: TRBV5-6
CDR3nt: TGTGCCAGCAGCTTGGTCGGACTAGCGGGGGGGCGGAGCACAGATACGCAGTATTTT
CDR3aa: CASSLVGLAGGRSTDTQYF

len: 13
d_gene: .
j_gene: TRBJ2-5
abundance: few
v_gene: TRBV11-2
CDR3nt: TGTGCCAGCAGCTTAGACAGGCAAGAGACCCAGTACTTC
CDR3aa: CASSLDRQETQYF

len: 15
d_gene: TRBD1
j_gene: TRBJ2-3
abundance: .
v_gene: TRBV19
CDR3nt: TGTGCCAGTAGTATCGGACAGGGGTTTGCAGATACGCAGTATTTT
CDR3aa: CASSIGQGFADTQYF

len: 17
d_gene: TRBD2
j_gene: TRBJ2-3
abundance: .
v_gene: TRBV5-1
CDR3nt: TGCGCCAGCAGCTTGTCCTTAGGACTAGCGGGCACAGATACGCAGTATTTT
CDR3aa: CASSLSLGLAGTDTQYF

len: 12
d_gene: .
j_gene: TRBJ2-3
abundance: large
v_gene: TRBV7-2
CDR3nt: TGTGCCAGCGGAACTAGCACAGATACGCAGTATTTT
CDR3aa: CASGTSTDTQYF

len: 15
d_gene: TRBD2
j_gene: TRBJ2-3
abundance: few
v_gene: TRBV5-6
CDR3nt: TGTGCCAGCAGCTTGGGACTAGCGGGGGGTGATACGCAGTATTTT
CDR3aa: CASSLGLAGGDTQYF

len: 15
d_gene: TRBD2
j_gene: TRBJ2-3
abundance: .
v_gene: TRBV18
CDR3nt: TGTGCCAGCTCCCTACGGGGGGTGAGCACAGATACGCAGTATTTT
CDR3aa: CASSLRGVSTDTQYF